This T cell receptor beta chain originates from a study of blood T cell repertoires in COVID-19 (dated by TCRdb to the early 2020s). Some background on the complete study: The collaborator samples originated in the United States, Italy and Spain and spanned the acute and convalescent phases of COVID-19. The material from the prospective study consisted of cDNA or gDNA derived from T cells, B-cell-depleted T cells, or PBMCs. The dataset comprised deeply sampled blood TCRbeta repertoires from subjects exposed to, actively infected with, or recovered from COVID-19. A freely available public database, intended as a resource for researchers studying the immune response to SARS-CoV-2, is where the repertoires were released. Samples were obtained from the ongoing ImmuneRACE study (first 160 participants) and from 1,254 subjects provided by 6 global collaborators. The sample metadata nearly always contained a de-identified subject ID, COVID-19 status, age in years and sex. Where HLA class I and class II types were available, the types were taken from metadata supplied by the sample provider, not from assay-based typing. Points the paper makes about the study in general: The amount of clinical and demographic metadata varied by source and participant and was provided uncurated.

Whole blood was collected in K2EDTA tubes by collaborating institutions according to the institutions' own protocols. Collaborator samples were shipped for TCRbeta analysis as frozen whole blood, isolated PBMCs, or DNA extracted from either sample type. Turning to this clone: Its antigen specificity is not known. One junction end disagrees with the germline gene, perhaps due to a read error.

TCRbeta CDR3 regions were amplified from genomic DNA using the immunoSEQ Assay, a bias-controlled multiplex PCR. On the study's bioinformatics: Nucleated cell counts per sample were estimated from amplification of reference gene primers within the assay. To quantify the absolute abundance of each unique TCRbeta CDR3 rearrangement, sequence reads were collapsed and filtered. For each sample, productive Simpson clonality was calculated as the square root of Simpson's diversity index over productive rearrangements. TCRdb retrieved this table from immuneACCESS and kept in-frame rearrangements only. Not all clones are present; in checked studies, unresolved V genes account for under half, and no reason is known for the remainder. For V, J and clone size, that table is used; D and trimming come from the DNA. For this sample there are around 80,000 clones; 75% to 85% appear just once. The ten largest clonotypes hold about 29% of the sample.

The germline V gene gives CDR1 as MNHEY and CDR2 as SVGAGI. There are 12 amino acids in the CDR3, from cysteine to phenylalanine inclusive. The kept DNA is CDR3 alone, 36 bases in frame from the first base. The sequence derives from a woman of 80 years or more with acute or convalescent COVID-19. The V gene is TRBV6-5 and the J gene is TRBJ2-3; TRBD1 lines up with 7 middle nucleotides. Sequencing was carried out using peripheral blood. The CDR3 reads CASSNSGTVNHF. The sequenced DNA: TGTGCCAGCAGCAACTCCGGGACAGTCAACCATTTT.